These 10 T cell receptor beta chains originate from one sample sequenced in a study of neurological immune-mediated disorders. TCRdb reprocessed the 5' RACE reads with MiXCR, giving one entry per CDR3 protein. The profile covers tens of thousands of distinct CDR3 sequences, with about 12% appearing a single time and 0.95% to 1.5% taken by the ten largest. Source material: PBMCs. These receptor sequences come from a female donor in good health.

Ten or more counts support this clonotype. The chain has TRBV7-2 and TRBJ2-5; D not resolved. V was shortened by 4 bases and J by 5 bases, with 14 bases between the two germline ends. The CDR3 length is 14 residues. CDR1 is SGHTA and CDR2 is FQGNSA in the germline V gene. The DNA of the CDR3 is TGTGCCAGCAGCTCCCCGAAAAGGCAGGAGACCCAGTACTTC. Translated, it gives CASSSPKRQETQYF.

This clonotype has at least ten counts. V usage is TRBV5-1 and J usage is TRBJ1-4, with a possible D match to TRBD1 (5 bases). Germline lookup yields CDR1 SGHRS and CDR2 YFSETQ. Trimming took off 1 base at V and 8 bases at J, with 15 bases between the two ends. This CDR3 contains 15 residues. Here the CDR3 DNA reads TGCGCCAGCAGCTTGTTACCGGGGGTAGAAGAAAAACTGTTTTTT. This sequence encodes CASSLLPGVEEKLFF.

This clonotype was seen ten or more times. V usage is TRBV5-1 and J usage is TRBJ2-7; no clear D gene. Per the germline V gene, CDR1 is SGHRS and CDR2 is YFSETQ. The CDR3 loop spans 14 amino acids. V gave up 0 bases and J gave up 3 bases, with 10 bases separating them. The CDR3 coding sequence is TGCGCCAGCAGCTTGGACTTTTTTAGCTACGAGCAGTACTTC. Its translation is CASSLDFFSYEQYF. The variable domain in full, completed from reference TRBV5-1 and TRBJ2-7, reads KAGVTQTPRYLIKTRGQQVTLSCSPISGHRSVSWYQQTPGQGLQFLFEYFSETQRNKGNFPGRFSGRQFSNSRSEMNVSTLELGDSALYLCASSLDFFSYEQYFGPGTRLTVT.

This clonotype was seen many times. This rearrangement joins TRBV3-1 to TRBJ2-3; D is perhaps TRBD1 (6 bases). The CDR3 has 17 amino acids. Germline CDR1 LGHDT, CDR2 YNNKEL (reference sequence). V dropped 0 bases and J dropped 0 bases, with 13 bases sitting between them. The CDR3 coding sequence is TGTGCCAGCAGCCAAGATGTGGACAGACCTAGCACAGATACGCAGTATTTT. The encoded protein is CASSQDVDRPSTDTQYF.

This clonotype has a count of ten or more. The chain employs TRBV20-1 and TRBJ2-1; possible D gene TRBD2, 5 bases. This CDR3 comprises 14 residues. V lost 6 bases to trimming and J lost 8 bases, with 20 bases between them. Germline CDR1 reads DFQATT; CDR2 reads SNEGSKA (reference sequence). Here the CDR3 reads CSAPRSSTGDEQFF. CDR3 in DNA: TGCAGTGCCCCGAGGTCTAGCACTGGGGATGAGCAGTTCTTC.

In its sample, this clonotype was seen many times. The chain combines TRBV10-3 with TRBJ2-1, with 11 bases aligning to TRBD2. Unmatched junction bases numbered 7, after V lost 10 bases and J lost 8 bases. There are 13 residues in the CDR3. Germline CDR1 and CDR2: ENHRY and SYGVKD. CDR3: CATRGSGRDEQFF. Written as DNA, the CDR3 is TGTGCCACCCGGGGTAGCGGGAGGGATGAGCAGTTCTTC.

This clonotype occurred a few times. The chain has TRBV20-1 and TRBJ2-7; 9 bases align to TRBD1. Germline V lookup: CDR1 DFQATT, CDR2 SNEGSKA (reference sequence). The CDR3 has 14 amino acids. The trim removed 2 bases at V and 6 bases at J, leaving 8 bases unmatched. CDR3 DNA: TGCAGTGCTAGAAGGGGACAGGGAGACAGCGAGCAGTACTTC. It is translated as CSARRGQGDSEQYF.

This chain uses TRBV20-1 with TRBJ2-7; D is ambiguous. The CDR3 extends over 12 amino acids. Germline V gives CDR1 DFQATT, CDR2 SNEGSKA (reference sequence). V was clipped by 3 bases and J by 2 bases, with 8 bases between them. The CDR3 region is CSARPGPYEQYF. The CDR3 nucleotides read TGCAGTGCTAGGCCCGGGCCCTACGAGCAGTACTTC.

This clonotype was detected many times. The V call is TRBV7-9, the J call TRBJ1-1, with D perhaps matching TRBD1 (6 bases). V was shortened by 5 bases and J by 1 base, with 14 bases between the two germline ends. This CDR3 is 15 amino acids long. The germline CDR1 and CDR2 sequences are SEHNR and FQNEAQ (reference sequence). The CDR3 is CASSERGGPNTEAFF. The CDR3, as DNA: TGTGCCAGCAGCGAACGTGGGGGCCCGAACACTGAAGCTTTCTTT.

This clonotype has ten or more counts. The rearrangement links TRBV2 to TRBJ1-2, with a possible D match to TRBD1 (5 bases). V lost 6 bases and J lost 2, with 19 bases in between. The CDR3 contains 16 residues. Germline lookup yields CDR1 SNHLY and CDR2 FYNNEI. The CDR3 DNA sequence: TGTGCCAGCAGCGTCACCGGGACCGTTACCAACTATGGCTACACCTTC. Amino acid sequence: CASSVTGTVTNYGYTF.